Below are 7 T cell receptor beta chains sequenced from a single sample in a study of blood T cell repertoires in COVID-19. Clones were read by immunoSEQ multiplex PCR, and TCRdb kept only the in-frame ones, dropping some. The table records 360,000 or so clones, approximately 91% of them present only once. The source material was PBMCs or T cells enriched from blood (not recorded which). Receptors originate from a woman aged 25 to 45 who had been exposed to COVID-19.

The chain recombines TRBV28 with TRBJ2-7, with 11 bases lining up with TRBD2. The germline V gene has CDR1 MDHEN and CDR2 SYDVKM. The CDR3 is made up of 18 amino acids. Trimming cost V 4 bases and J 1 base; bases outside gene matches: 12. The CDR3 DNA reads as TGTGCCAGCAGTTCCATTCCCGGGACTAGCGGCATGTCCTACGAGCAGTACTTC. The encoded protein is CASSSIPGTSGMSYEQYF.

This clone was seen just once. This rearrangement joins TRBV3-1 (or the pseudogene TRBV3-2) to TRBJ2-1, with D possibly matching TRBD1 (6 bases). The germline V gene encodes CDR1 LGHDT and CDR2 YNNKEL (reference sequence). V lost 7 bases to trimming and J lost 9 bases, with 19 bases between them. The CDR3 has 14 amino acids. The CDR3 DNA is TGTGCCAGCACCCTGGGACCCCAAGGGGGTGAGCAGTTCTTC. Protein: CASTLGPQGGEQFF.

The chain employs TRBV2 and TRBJ1-5, with a possible D match to TRBD1 (5 bases). Between the trimmed V and J ends, which lost 3 bases and 7 bases, there was a span of 13 bases. This CDR3 comprises 14 residues. CDR1 SNHLY and CDR2 FYNNEI come from the germline V gene. The CDR3 protein is CASSDSGGRQPQHF. In DNA form, the CDR3 reads TGTGCCAGCAGTGATTCGGGGGGACGGCAGCCCCAGCATTTT.

The rearrangement joins TRBV12-5 to TRBJ1-5, with 10 bases fitting TRBD1. V shed 6 bases and J 2 bases; nucleotides not matched to a gene: 4. CDR1 and CDR2 (germline): LGHNT, FRNRAP. The length of the CDR3 is 15 residues. The CDR3, as DNA: TGTGCTAGTGGCTCCGGGACAGGGGGCAATCAGCCCCAGCATTTT. Translating it yields CASGSGTGGNQPQHF.

A single count supports this clone. The gene calls are TRBV3-1 (or the pseudogene TRBV3-2) and TRBJ1-4; D not certain. V was shortened by 4 bases and J by 0 bases, with 12 bases between the two germline ends. The CDR3 extends over 16 amino acids. Germline lookup yields CDR1 LGHDT and CDR2 YNNKEL (reference sequence). The CDR3 DNA sequence: TGTGCCAGCAGCCCCCGGGATGTTGCAACTAATGAAAAACTGTTTTTT. It is translated as CASSPRDVATNEKLFF.

The V and J genes are TRBV6-5 and TRBJ2-1; 8 positions agree with TRBD2. Per the germline V gene, CDR1 is MNHEY and CDR2 is SVGAGI. CDR3 length equals 16 residues. J gave up 5 bases and V 0 bases, and 6 bases lay outside the gene matches. The CDR3: CASSYSRASGHNEQFF. For the CDR3, the DNA is TGTGCCAGCAGTTACTCGAGGGCTAGCGGGCACAATGAGCAGTTCTTC.

The genes are TRBV5-1 and TRBJ1-2, with a possible D match to TRBD1 (5 bases). V lost 1 base and J 0 bases, leaving 16 bases between the germline ends. Germline CDR1 reads SGHRS; CDR2 reads YFSETQ. CDR3 length: 17 amino acids. The CDR3, as DNA: TGCGCCAGCAGCTTGAATCAGGGAACCCTTTCTAACTATGGCTACACCTTC. It codes for CASSLNQGTLSNYGYTF.